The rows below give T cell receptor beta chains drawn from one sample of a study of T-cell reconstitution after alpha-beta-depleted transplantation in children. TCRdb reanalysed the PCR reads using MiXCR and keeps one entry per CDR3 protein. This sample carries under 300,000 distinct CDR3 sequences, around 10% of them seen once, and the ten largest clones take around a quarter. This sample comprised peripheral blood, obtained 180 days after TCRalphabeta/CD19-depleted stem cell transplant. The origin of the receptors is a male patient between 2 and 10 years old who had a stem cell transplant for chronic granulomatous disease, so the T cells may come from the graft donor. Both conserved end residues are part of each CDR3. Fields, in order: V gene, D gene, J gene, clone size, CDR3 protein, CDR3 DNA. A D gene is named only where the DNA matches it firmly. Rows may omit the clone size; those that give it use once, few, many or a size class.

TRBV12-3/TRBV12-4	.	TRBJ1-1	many	CASSYPGHGAFF	TGTGCCAGCAGTTACCCGGGACATGGGGCTTTCTTT
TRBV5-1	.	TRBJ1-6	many	CAMNSPLHF	TGCGCCATGAATTCACCCCTCCACTTT
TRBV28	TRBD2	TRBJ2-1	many	CASSFPPGAGGLYNEQFF	TGTGCCAGCAGTTTCCCCCCCGGCGCGGGAGGTCTGTACAATGAGCAGTTCTTC
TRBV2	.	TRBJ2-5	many	CASSETHRNPYF	TGTGCCAGCAGTGAAACCCACAGAAACCCGTACTTC
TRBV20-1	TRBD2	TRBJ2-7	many	CSAARSGVAYEQYF	TGCAGTGCTGCTAGGAGCGGGGTGGCCTACGAGCAGTACTTC
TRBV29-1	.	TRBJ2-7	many	CSVAAGKRNEQYF	TGCAGCGTTGCGGCAGGGAAAAGGAACGAGCAGTACTTC
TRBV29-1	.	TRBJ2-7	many	CSVELGTTYEQYF	TGCAGCGTCGAATTAGGGACAACCTACGAGCAGTACTTC
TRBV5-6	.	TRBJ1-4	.	CASSLRGLEKLFF	TGTGCCAGCAGCTTGCGAGGGCTCGAAAAACTGTTTTTT
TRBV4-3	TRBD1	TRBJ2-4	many	CASSQDGTGALSKNIQYF	TGCGCCAGCAGCCAAGACGGGACAGGGGCGTTGTCCAAAAACATTCAGTACTTC
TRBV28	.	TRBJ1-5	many	CASSFHLRDDEPFSNQPQHF	TGTGCCAGCAGTTTCCACCTCCGGGACGATGAGCCCTTTAGCAATCAGCCCCAGCATTTT
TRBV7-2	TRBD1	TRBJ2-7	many	CASSSTRTGGREQYF	TGTGCCAGCAGCTCCACCAGGACAGGGGGAAGGGAGCAGTACTTC
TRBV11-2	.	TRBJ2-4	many	CASSLDRGGPGNIQYF	TGTGCCAGCAGCTTAGATCGAGGCGGTCCAGGAAACATTCAGTACTTC
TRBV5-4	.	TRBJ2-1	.	CASSQTTQYNEQFF	TGTGCCAGCAGCCAAACCACCCAGTACAATGAGCAGTTCTTC
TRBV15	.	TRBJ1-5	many	CATSRDPGQPQHF	TGTGCCACCAGCAGAGATCCAGGGCAGCCCCAGCATTTT
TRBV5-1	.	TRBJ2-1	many	CASSELASRSEQFF	TGCGCCAGCAGCGAATTAGCCTCCAGGAGTGAGCAGTTCTTC
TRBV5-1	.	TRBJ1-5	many	CASSLGPEGQPQHF	TGCGCCAGCAGCTTGGGGCCTGAAGGTCAGCCCCAGCATTTT
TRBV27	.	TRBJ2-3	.	CASSSLVRTDTQYF	TGTGCCAGCAGTTCCCTCGTTAGGACAGATACGCAGTATTTT
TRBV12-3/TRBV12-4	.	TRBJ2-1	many	CASSLFRGSYNEQFF	TGTGCCAGCAGTTTGTTTAGGGGCTCCTACAATGAGCAGTTCTTC
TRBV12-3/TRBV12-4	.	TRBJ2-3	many	CASSFSRGGTDTQYF	TGTGCCAGCAGTTTTAGCAGGGGAGGCACAGATACGCAGTATTTT
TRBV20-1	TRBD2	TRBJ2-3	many	CSASSASGDTDTQYF	TGCAGTGCTAGTTCAGCTAGCGGGGACACAGATACGCAGTATTTT
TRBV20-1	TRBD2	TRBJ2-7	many	CSARGLAGVNEQYF	TGCAGTGCTAGAGGGTTAGCGGGAGTAAACGAGCAGTACTTC
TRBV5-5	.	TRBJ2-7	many	CASRPLQGTGYEQYF	TGTGCCAGCAGGCCCTTACAGGGTACCGGGTACGAGCAGTACTTC
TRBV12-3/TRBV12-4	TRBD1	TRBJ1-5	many	CASSQSQGGTQHF	TGTGCCAGCAGTCAATCCCAGGGGGGTACCCAGCATTTT
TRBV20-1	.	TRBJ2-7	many	CSARGTFYYEQYF	TGCAGTGCTAGGGGGACTTTTTACTACGAGCAGTACTTC
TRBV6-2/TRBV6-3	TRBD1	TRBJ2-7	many	CASSTGQPYEQYF	TGTGCCAGCAGCACGGGACAGCCTTACGAGCAGTACTTC
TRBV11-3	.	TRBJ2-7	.	CASSHGRAEQYF	TGTGCCAGCAGCCACGGGCGGGCCGAGCAGTACTTC
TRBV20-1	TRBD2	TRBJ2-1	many	CSARKGQAGVGDEQFF	TGCAGTGCTAGAAAGGGTCAGGCGGGAGTGGGGGATGAGCAGTTCTTC
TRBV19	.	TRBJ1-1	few	CASSRRGRLNTEAFF	TGTGCCAGTAGTCGTAGGGGACGGTTGAACACTGAAGCTTTCTTT
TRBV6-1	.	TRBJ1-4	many	CASSLPEGVATNEKLFF	TGTGCCAGCAGTCTCCCCGAAGGGGTTGCAACTAATGAAAAACTGTTTTTT
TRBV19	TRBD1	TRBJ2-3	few	CATGQASTDTQYF	TGTGCCACCGGACAGGCTAGCACAGATACGCAGTATTTT
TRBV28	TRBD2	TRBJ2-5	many	CASSSGTSGSVFGSETQYF	TGTGCCAGCAGTTCCGGGACTAGCGGGAGTGTTTTCGGGTCAGAGACCCAGTACTTC
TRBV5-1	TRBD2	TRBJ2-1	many	CASSYTSGRRNEQFF	TGCGCCAGCAGCTATACTAGCGGGAGGAGGAATGAGCAGTTCTTC
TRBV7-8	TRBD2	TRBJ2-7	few	CASSLEGGVGGASYEQYF	TGTGCCAGCAGCTTAGAGGGAGGGGTTGGCGGAGCCTCCTACGAGCAGTACTTC
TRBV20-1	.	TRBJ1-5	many	CSAALGGSNQPQHF	TGCAGTGCTGCTCTTGGGGGGAGCAATCAGCCCCAGCATTTT
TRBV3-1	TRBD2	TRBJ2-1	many	CASSQGGGVSYNEQFF	TGTGCCAGCAGCCAAGGCGGGGGGGTCTCCTACAATGAGCAGTTCTTC
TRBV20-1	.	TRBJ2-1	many	CSAALMSSSYNEQFF	TGCAGTGCAGCATTGATGTCCAGCTCCTACAATGAGCAGTTCTTC
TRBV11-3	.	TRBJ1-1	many	CASSFLNTTEAFF	TGTGCCAGCAGCTTCCTAAACACCACTGAAGCTTTCTTT
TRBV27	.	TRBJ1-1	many	CASRISRDTEAFF	TGTGCCAGCCGGATCAGTAGGGACACTGAAGCTTTCTTT
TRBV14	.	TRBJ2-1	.	CASSQRWAEGQFF	TGTGCCAGCAGCCAAAGATGGGCTGAGGGGCAGTTCTTC
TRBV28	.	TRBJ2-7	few	CASSFPLGLTYEQYF	TGTGCCAGCAGTTTCCCCTTAGGACTAACCTACGAGCAGTACTTC
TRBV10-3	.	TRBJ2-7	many	CAISEVSNEQYF	TGTGCCATCAGTGAGGTGAGCAACGAGCAGTACTTC
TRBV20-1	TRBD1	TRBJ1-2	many	CSAREGQGADGYTF	TGCAGTGCTAGAGAGGGACAGGGGGCAGATGGCTACACCTTC
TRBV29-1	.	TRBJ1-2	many	CSVEDGPPDYGYTF	TGCAGCGTTGAAGATGGTCCGCCGGACTATGGCTACACCTTC
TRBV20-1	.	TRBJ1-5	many	CSASRSGDSNQPQHF	TGCAGTGCTAGCCGGTCAGGGGATAGCAATCAGCCCCAGCATTTT
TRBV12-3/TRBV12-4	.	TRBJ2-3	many	CASSRLGGRGSDTQYF	TGTGCCAGCAGTCGACTTGGGGGGAGAGGCAGTGATACGCAGTATTTT
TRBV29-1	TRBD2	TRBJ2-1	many	CSVPPKTSGYYNEQFF	TGCAGCGTTCCCCCCAAAACTAGCGGATACTACAATGAGCAGTTCTTC
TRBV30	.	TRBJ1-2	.	CARRFDRLPNYDYTF	TGTGCCCGGAGGTTTGACAGACTCCCTAACTATGACTACACCTTC
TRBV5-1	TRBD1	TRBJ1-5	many	CASSPGTGSNQPQHF	TGCGCCAGCAGCCCCGGGACAGGTAGCAATCAGCCCCAGCATTTT
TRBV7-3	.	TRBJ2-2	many	CASSLNWGQNTGELFF	TGTGCCAGCAGCTTAAATTGGGGCCAGAACACCGGGGAGCTGTTTTTT
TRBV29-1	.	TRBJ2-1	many	CSVRGRGIDEQFF	TGCAGCGTAAGAGGGCGGGGAATTGATGAGCAGTTCTTC
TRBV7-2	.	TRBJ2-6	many	CASSLWGLGVGANVLTF	TGTGCCAGCAGCTTATGGGGGCTAGGGGTCGGGGCCAACGTCCTGACTTTC
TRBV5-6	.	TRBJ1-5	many	CASSQYNTAPLGNQPQHF	TGTGCCAGCAGCCAATACAATACAGCCCCCCTAGGCAATCAGCCCCAGCATTTT
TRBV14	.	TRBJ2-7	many	CASSQPDGGGYAEQYF	TGTGCCAGCAGCCAACCAGATGGCGGAGGGTACGCCGAGCAGTACTTC
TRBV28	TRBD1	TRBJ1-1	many	CASSSLGGAEAFF	TGTGCCAGCAGTTCCCTAGGGGGCGCTGAAGCTTTCTTT
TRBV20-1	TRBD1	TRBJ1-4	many	CSFSGTGSEKLFF	TGCAGTTTTTCCGGGACAGGGAGTGAAAAACTGTTTTTT